The clone carrying this T cell receptor beta chain was recorded many times. The antigen is not known. These data originate in a study of T cell repertoires in cytomegalovirus infection. Study information: Indications of both CMV infection and matching HLA type were provided by public TCR beta signatures.

MiXCR, applied by TCRdb to the reads, yields one record per CDR3 protein. Here the sample spans 120,000 to 150,000 distinct CDR3 sequences, approximately 5.9% being singletons. The CDR3 sequence is 15 residues long. Germline values: CDR1 LNHDA, CDR2 SQIVND (reference sequence). Between the trimmed V and J ends, which lost 7 bases and 1 base, there was a span of 16 bases. Overall study results and limits: Clonotype analysis showed dominance of the ex vivo response by HLA-C-restricted CMV-specific TCR beta clonotypes. Using cumulative public TCR beta family frequency, the authors identified those who carried CMV together with the relevant HLA.

This receptor was identified in a human donor in good health (CMV status not recorded). Some clones in this sample may be carry-over from other donors' samples. J is TRBJ1-1 and V is TRBV19; weak D call: TRBD1 (5 bases). Sequenced sample: PBMCs. CDR3 sequence reads: CASTQRQRRNTEAFF. CDR3 DNA sequence: TGTGCCAGTACACAGAGACAGAGACGGAACACTGAAGCTTTCTTT.